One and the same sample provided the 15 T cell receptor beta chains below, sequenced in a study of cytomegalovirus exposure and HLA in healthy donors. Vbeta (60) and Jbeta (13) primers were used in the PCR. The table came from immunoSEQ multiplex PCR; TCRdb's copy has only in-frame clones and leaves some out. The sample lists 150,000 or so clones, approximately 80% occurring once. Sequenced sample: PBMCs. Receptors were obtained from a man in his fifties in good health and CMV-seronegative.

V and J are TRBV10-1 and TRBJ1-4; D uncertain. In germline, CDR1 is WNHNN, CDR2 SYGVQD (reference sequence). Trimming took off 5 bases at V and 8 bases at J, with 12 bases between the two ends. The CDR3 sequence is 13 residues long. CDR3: CASSTGSGEKLFF. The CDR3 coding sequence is TGCGCCAGCAGTACCGGCAGCGGGGAAAAACTGTTTTTT.

In DNA, the CDR3 is TGTGCCAGCAGCCTCGACAGCAAACAGCAGTACTTC. Translated: CASSLDSKQQYF. V and J are TRBV5-4 and TRBJ2-7; a weak D match, TRBD1 (5 bases). V was trimmed by 4 bases and J by 8 bases, leaving 13 bases between them. Per germline, CDR1 SGHNT and CDR2 YYREEE (reference sequence). The CDR3 has 12 residues.

CDR3 amino acids: CASTNYVGQGDTGELFF. DNA of the CDR3: TGTGCCAGCACTAATTATGTGGGACAGGGGGACACCGGGGAGCTGTTTTTT. J is TRBJ2-2 and V is TRBV25-1, with 11 bases matching TRBD1. The CDR3 contains 17 residues. Trimming at V came to 7 bases and at J to 3 bases, leaving 10 bases not matched to a gene. Per the germline V gene, CDR1 is MGHDK and CDR2 is SYGVNS.

The CDR3 region has the DNA TGCGCCAGCAGCGTCGGGACAGGGATCAATGAGCAGTTCTTC. Protein sequence: CASSVGTGINEQFF. V gene TRBV5-1 combines with J gene TRBJ2-1, with TRBD1 matching 9 bases. The CDR3 has 14 residues. Germline V lookup: CDR1 SGHRS, CDR2 YFSETQ. Trimming at V came to 4 bases and at J to 6 bases, leaving 5 bases not matched to a gene.

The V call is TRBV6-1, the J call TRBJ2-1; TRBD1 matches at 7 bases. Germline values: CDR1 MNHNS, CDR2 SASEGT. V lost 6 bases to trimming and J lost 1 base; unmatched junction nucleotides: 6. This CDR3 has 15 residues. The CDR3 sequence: CASSGTVPSYNEQFF. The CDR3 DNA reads TGTGCCAGCAGCGGGACAGTACCATCCTACAATGAGCAGTTCTTC.

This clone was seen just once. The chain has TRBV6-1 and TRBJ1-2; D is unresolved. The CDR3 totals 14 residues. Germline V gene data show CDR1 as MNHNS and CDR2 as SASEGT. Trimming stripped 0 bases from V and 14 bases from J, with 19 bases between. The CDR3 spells CASSEARGPGRWTF. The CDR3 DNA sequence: TGTGCCAGCAGTGAAGCAAGAGGACCCGGGAGGTGGACCTTC.

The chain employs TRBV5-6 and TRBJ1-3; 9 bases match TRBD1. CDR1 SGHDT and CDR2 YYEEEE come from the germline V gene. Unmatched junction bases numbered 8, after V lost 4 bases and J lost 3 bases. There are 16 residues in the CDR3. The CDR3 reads CASSAMGQGVGNTIYF. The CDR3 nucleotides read TGTGCCAGCAGCGCTATGGGACAGGGTGTTGGAAACACCATATATTTT.

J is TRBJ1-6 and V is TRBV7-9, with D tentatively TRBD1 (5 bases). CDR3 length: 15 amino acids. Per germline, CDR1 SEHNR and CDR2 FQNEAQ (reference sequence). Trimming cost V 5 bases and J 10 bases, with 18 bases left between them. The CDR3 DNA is TGTGCCAGCAGCCCCAACACAGGCCTGGGATCACCCCTCCACTTT. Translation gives CASSPNTGLGSPLHF.

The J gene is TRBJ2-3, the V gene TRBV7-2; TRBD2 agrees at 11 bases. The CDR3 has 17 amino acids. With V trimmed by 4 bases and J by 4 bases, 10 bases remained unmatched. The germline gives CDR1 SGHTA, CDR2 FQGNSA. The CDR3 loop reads CASSSGGLAGGADTQYF. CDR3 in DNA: TGTGCCAGCAGCTCAGGGGGGCTAGCGGGAGGCGCAGATACGCAGTATTTT.

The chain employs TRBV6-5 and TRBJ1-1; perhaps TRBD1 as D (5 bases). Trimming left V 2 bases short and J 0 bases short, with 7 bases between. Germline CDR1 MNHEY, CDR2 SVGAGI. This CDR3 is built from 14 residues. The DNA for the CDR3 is TGTGCCAGCAGTTACGACAGCGTGAACACTGAAGCTTTCTTT. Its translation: CASSYDSVNTEAFF.

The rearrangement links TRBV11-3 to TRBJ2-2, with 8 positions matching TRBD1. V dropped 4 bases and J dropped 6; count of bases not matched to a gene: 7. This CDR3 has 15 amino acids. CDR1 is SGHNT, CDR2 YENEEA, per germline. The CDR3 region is CASSSRQGFPGELFF. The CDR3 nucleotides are TGTGCCAGCAGCTCTAGACAGGGGTTCCCCGGGGAGCTGTTTTTT.

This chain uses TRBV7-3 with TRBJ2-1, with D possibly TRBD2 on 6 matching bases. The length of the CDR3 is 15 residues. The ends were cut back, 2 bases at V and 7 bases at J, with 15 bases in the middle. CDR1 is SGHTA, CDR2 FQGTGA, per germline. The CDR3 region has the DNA TGTGCCAGCAGCTTAGAGTGGGGACTTCGGAATGAGCAGTTCTTC. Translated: CASSLEWGLRNEQFF.

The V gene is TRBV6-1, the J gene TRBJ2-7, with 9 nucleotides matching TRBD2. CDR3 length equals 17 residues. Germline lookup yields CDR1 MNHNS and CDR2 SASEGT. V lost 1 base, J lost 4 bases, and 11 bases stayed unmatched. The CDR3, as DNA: TGTGCCAGCAGTGAAGGTGTGGTAGCGGGAGTACCGTACGAGCAGTACTTC. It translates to CASSEGVVAGVPYEQYF.

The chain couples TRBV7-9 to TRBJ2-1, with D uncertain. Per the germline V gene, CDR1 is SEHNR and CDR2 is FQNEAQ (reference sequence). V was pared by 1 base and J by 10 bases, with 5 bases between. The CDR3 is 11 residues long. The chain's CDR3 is CASSLVEEQFF. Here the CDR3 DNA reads TGTGCCAGCAGCTTAGTAGAAGAGCAGTTCTTC.

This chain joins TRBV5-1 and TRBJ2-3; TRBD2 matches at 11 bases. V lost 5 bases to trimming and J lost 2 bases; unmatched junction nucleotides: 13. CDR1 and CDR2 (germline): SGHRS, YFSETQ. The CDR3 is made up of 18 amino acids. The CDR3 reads CASRSTTSGRMSTDTQYF. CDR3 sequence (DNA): TGCGCCAGCAGAAGTACTACTAGCGGGAGAATGTCCACAGATACGCAGTATTTT.